These T cell receptor beta chains were read from a single sample in a study of early T cells in non-severe SARS-CoV-2 infection. TCRdb processed the 5' RACE reads anew with MiXCR; each CDR3 protein has one entry. The table lists 70,000 or so distinct CDR3 sequences, roughly 13% of them singletons, with over 13% in the top ten. Sample: whole blood. All receptors derive from an adult who was a healthcare worker with PCR-confirmed SARS-CoV-2 infection or an uninfected control (not recorded which). Each CDR3 is given with its conserved first and last residue. A D gene is named only where the DNA matches it firmly. The size field is filled for only some rows; it gives once, few, many or a size class.

j_call d_call clone_size v_call cdr3_aa cdr3_nt
TRBJ2-1 TRBD2 few TRBV7-2 CASSRNGGVTYNEQFF TGTGCCAGCAGCCGAAACGGGGGGGTAACCTACAATGAGCAGTTCTTC
TRBJ1-3 TRBD1 many TRBV7-2 CASSLGLGGPDSGNTIYF TGTGCCAGCAGCTTAGGATTAGGGGGCCCGGACTCTGGAAACACCATATATTTT
TRBJ2-7 TRBD1 few TRBV6-6 CASSYPPGQGYEQYF TGTGCCAGCAGTTACCCTCCGGGACAGGGTTACGAGCAGTACTTC
TRBJ2-3 . few TRBV20-1 CSARDASTDTQYF TGCAGTGCTAGAGATGCATCCACAGATACGCAGTATTTT
TRBJ2-6 . many TRBV15 CATSNWSPGANVLTF TGTGCCACCAGCAACTGGAGTCCTGGGGCCAACGTCCTGACTTTC
TRBJ1-1 . . TRBV6-6 CASSYLQGGGTEAFF TGTGCCAGCAGTTACTTGCAGGGTGGAGGCACTGAAGCTTTCTTT
TRBJ1-1 TRBD1 few TRBV9 CASSGDSTNTEAFF TGTGCCAGCAGCGGGGACAGTACTAACACTGAAGCTTTCTTT
TRBJ2-2 . . TRBV2 CASSEYGRGITGELFF TGTGCCAGCAGTGAATACGGGAGAGGGATTACCGGGGAGCTGTTTTTT
TRBJ2-1 TRBD2 few TRBV5-1 CASSFGLAEIYNEQFF TGCGCCAGCAGCTTCGGACTAGCGGAGATCTACAATGAGCAGTTCTTC
TRBJ2-1 TRBD2 few TRBV29-1 CSVVLAGAYNEQFF TGCAGCGTTGTACTAGCGGGGGCGTACAATGAGCAGTTCTTC
TRBJ1-4 TRBD1 many TRBV20-1 CSADPGQGRGNEKLFF TGCAGTGCCGACCCAGGACAGGGCAGGGGTAATGAAAAACTGTTTTTT
TRBJ1-6 TRBD1 . TRBV19 CASSGTVNSPLHF TGTGCCAGTAGTGGGACAGTTAATTCACCCCTCCACTTT
TRBJ2-7 . . TRBV19 CASTLTLDSYEQYF TGTGCCAGTACCCTAACTCTCGACAGCTACGAGCAGTACTTC
TRBJ2-1 . . TRBV7-7 CASSTDSRNEQFF TGTGCCAGCAGCACGGACTCACGGAATGAGCAGTTCTTC
TRBJ1-3 . few TRBV20-1 CSASGTPENTIYF TGCAGTGCTAGCGGGACGCCAGAGAACACCATATATTTT
TRBJ2-3 . . TRBV11-2 CASSPPPRSSNTQYF TGTGCCAGCAGCCCCCCTCCCAGAAGTTCTAATACGCAGTATTTT
TRBJ1-2 . few TRBV2 CASIISHDGYTF TGTGCCAGCATCATTTCACACGATGGCTACACCTTC
TRBJ1-2 . few TRBV29-1 CSVGKTKGYTF TGCAGCGTTGGGAAGACGAAGGGCTACACCTTC
TRBJ1-1 . many TRBV4-3 CASSQVTGMNTEAFF TGCGCCAGCAGCCAGGTAACCGGGATGAACACTGAAGCTTTCTTT
TRBJ1-5 . few TRBV7-2 CASSLGGRDQPQHF TGTGCCAGCAGCTTGGGCGGGAGAGATCAGCCCCAGCATTTT
TRBJ1-5 . many TRBV2 CASSSGLWSYQPQHF TGTGCCAGCAGTTCGGGCCTGTGGTCCTATCAGCCCCAGCATTTT
TRBJ2-5 . . TRBV20-1 CSARTIRGAGETQYF TGCAGTGCTAGAACGATCCGGGGGGCTGGGGAGACCCAGTACTTC
TRBJ1-1 . many TRBV7-8 CASSPGRNTEAFF TGTGCCAGCAGTCCGGGGCGGAACACTGAAGCTTTCTTT
TRBJ2-7 . few TRBV28 CASSSLGRGQYF TGTGCCAGCAGTTCACTGGGTCGGGGGCAGTACTTC
TRBJ1-5 TRBD1 . TRBV6-6 CASSYKITGTGLSNQPQHF TGTGCCAGCAGTTACAAGATAACTGGGACAGGGCTTAGCAATCAGCCCCAGCATTTT
TRBJ1-6 . . TRBV6-2/TRBV6-3 CASSYLRTGALPLHF TGTGCCAGCAGTTATCTTAGAACAGGAGCTCTCCCCCTCCACTTT
TRBJ2-7 . . TRBV10-3 CATRDRYEQYF TGTGCCACCCGGGACCGCTACGAGCAGTACTTC
TRBJ1-1 . . TRBV12-3/TRBV12-4 CASKEGGPGILTEAFF TGTGCCAGCAAGGAGGGGGGGCCGGGAATACTGACTGAAGCTTTCTTT
TRBJ1-6 . . TRBV6-6 CASRFLRVVNSPLHF TGTGCCAGCAGATTTCTTCGGGTGGTCAATTCACCCCTCCACTTT
TRBJ2-2 . . TRBV29-1 CSVLRGTGNTGELFF TGCAGCGTTCTGCGAGGTACAGGGAACACCGGGGAGCTGTTTTTT
TRBJ2-5 . many TRBV3-1 CASSSGSFAQETQYF TGTGCCAGCAGCTCAGGGTCCTTTGCCCAAGAGACCCAGTACTTC
TRBJ2-3 . . TRBV29-1 CSADFGVNTDTQYF TGCAGCGCGGACTTTGGGGTCAACACAGATACGCAGTATTTT
TRBJ1-1 . . TRBV18 CASSPLGAEAFF TGTGCCAGCTCACCCCTGGGAGCTGAAGCTTTCTTT
TRBJ2-3 . many TRBV7-9 CASSKSTDTQYF TGTGCCAGCAGCAAGAGCACAGATACGCAGTATTTT
TRBJ1-1 . few TRBV9 CASSIGSYTEAFF TGTGCCAGCAGCATAGGGAGTTACACTGAAGCTTTCTTT
TRBJ2-1 . few TRBV28 CASSLEVYNEQFF TGTGCCAGCAGTTTGGAGGTCTACAATGAGCAGTTCTTC
TRBJ1-2 . few TRBV20-1 CSARYGVNYGYTF TGCAGTGCTAGATATGGGGTGAACTATGGCTACACCTTC
TRBJ1-2 . once TRBV12-3/TRBV12-4 CASITPGHVPYTF TGTGCCAGCATTACTCCGGGACACGTTCCCTACACCTTC
TRBJ1-1 . . TRBV14 CASSPLPNTEAFF TGTGCCAGCAGCCCTCTGCCGAACACTGAAGCTTTCTTT
TRBJ2-5 TRBD2 many TRBV19 CASRTGTSGGETQYF TGTGCCAGCCGAACCGGGACTAGCGGGGGAGAGACCCAGTACTTC
TRBJ1-1 . few TRBV20-1 CSAFIIDRVNTEAFF TGCAGTGCCTTCATTATCGACAGAGTGAACACTGAAGCTTTCTTT
TRBJ2-3 . many TRBV11-2 CASSFDRKADTQYF TGTGCCAGCAGCTTCGACAGGAAGGCAGATACGCAGTATTTT
TRBJ1-5 . few TRBV12-3/TRBV12-4 CASSEGFEPQHF TGTGCCAGCAGCGAAGGTTTCGAGCCCCAGCATTTT
TRBJ2-3 . many TRBV7-9 CASSRRGPSTDTQYF TGTGCCAGCAGCCGGCGGGGGCCGAGCACAGATACGCAGTATTTT
TRBJ2-1 TRBD2 many TRBV20-1 CSASPGTSGDNEQFF TGCAGTGCTAGTCCCGGGACTAGCGGCGACAATGAGCAGTTCTTC
TRBJ2-2 . few TRBV6-5 CASKVRGTGELFF TGTGCCAGCAAAGTCCGCGGGACCGGGGAGCTGTTTTTT
TRBJ2-7 . . TRBV10-3 CAIKDDSYEQYF TGTGCCATCAAGGACGACTCCTACGAGCAGTACTTC
TRBJ2-7 . few TRBV4-3 CASSQDRTGVKYEQYF TGCGCCAGCAGCCAAGATCGAACGGGGGTAAAGTACGAGCAGTACTTC
TRBJ1-2 TRBD1 . TRBV20-1 CSASSKGQGYGYTF TGCAGTGCTAGCTCTAAAGGACAGGGTTATGGCTACACCTTC
TRBJ2-5 TRBD2 many TRBV29-1 CSVEGTSALAYDF TGCAGCGTTGAAGGGACTAGCGCCCTGGCTTATGACTTC
TRBJ1-2 TRBD1 . TRBV7-9 CAGAQGDGGYTF TGTGCCGGAGCCCAGGGGGACGGCGGCTACACCTTC
TRBJ1-1 . . TRBV12-3/TRBV12-4 CASSLGAANTEAFF TGTGCCAGCAGTTTAGGGGCGGCCAACACTGAAGCTTTCTTT
TRBJ1-5 TRBD1 many TRBV5-5 CASSLGTGGNQPQHF TGTGCCAGCAGCTTGGGGACAGGGGGCAATCAGCCCCAGCATTTT
TRBJ2-2 . many TRBV29-1 CSVTQGRGGELFF TGCAGCGTCACCCAGGGGCGTGGCGGGGAGCTGTTTTTT
TRBJ1-2 . few TRBV29-1 CSVKPGPTYGYTF TGCAGCGTCAAACCGGGACCGACCTATGGCTACACCTTC
TRBJ2-5 TRBD1 . TRBV29-1 CSVGGRGKQTQYF TGCAGCGTTGGGGGCAGGGGGAAACAGACCCAGTACTTC